This TCR beta chain was found in a study of tumor-infiltrating lymphocytes in primary liver carcinoma. Researchers generated TCR beta cDNA from about 530 ng of total RNA, relying on a constant-region primer. Investigators got TCR beta libraries out of three nested multiplex PCR rounds, done with slightly modified ARM-PCR. The opening two PCR rounds, 10 cycles each, paired TRBV1-TRBV30 forward primers with a C-beta reverse primer. Each CDR3 protein is one row after TCRdb ran MiXCR on the multiplex PCR reads. The profile shows about 130,000 distinct CDR3 sequences, around 60% of them singletons. The length of the CDR3 is 13 residues. CDR1 is ENHRY, CDR2 SYGVKD, per germline. V lost 6 bases and J 6 bases, leaving 13 bases between the germline ends. From unsorted bulk tissue weighing roughly 18-30 mg, DNA and RNA were co-extracted. There are many counts of this clonotype.

Sequenced sample: liver tumor tissue from sampling region 3. The sample's subset: tumor region T3, left-lateral pole. The clonotype comes from a woman in her sixties or seventies with primary liver carcinoma and hepatitis B virus infection. The chain carries TRBV10-3 and TRBJ2-3; D call uncertain. CDR3 sequence (DNA): TGTGCCATCAGCTCGACCCCGAGGGATACGCAGTATTTT. It is translated as CAISSTPRDTQYF.